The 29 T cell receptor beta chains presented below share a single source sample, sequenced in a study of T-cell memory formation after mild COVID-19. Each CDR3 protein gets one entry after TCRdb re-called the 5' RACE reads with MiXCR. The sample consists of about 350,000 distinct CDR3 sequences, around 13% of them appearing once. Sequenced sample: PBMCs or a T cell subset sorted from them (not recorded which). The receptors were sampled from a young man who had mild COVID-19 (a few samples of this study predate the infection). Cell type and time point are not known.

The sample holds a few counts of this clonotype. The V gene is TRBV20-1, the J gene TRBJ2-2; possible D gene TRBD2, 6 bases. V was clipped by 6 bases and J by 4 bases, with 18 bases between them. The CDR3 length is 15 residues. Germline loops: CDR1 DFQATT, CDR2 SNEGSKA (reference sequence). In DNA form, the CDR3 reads TGCAGTGCCACCGGGTTGGCGGGGAGCACCGGGGAGCTGTTTTTT. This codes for CSATGLAGSTGELFF.

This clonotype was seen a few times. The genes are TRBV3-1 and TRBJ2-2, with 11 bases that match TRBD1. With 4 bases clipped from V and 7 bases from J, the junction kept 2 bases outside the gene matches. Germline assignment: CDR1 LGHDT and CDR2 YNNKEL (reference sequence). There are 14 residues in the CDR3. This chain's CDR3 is CASSRTGGIGELFF. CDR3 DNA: TGTGCCAGCAGCCGGACAGGGGGCATCGGGGAGCTGTTTTTT.

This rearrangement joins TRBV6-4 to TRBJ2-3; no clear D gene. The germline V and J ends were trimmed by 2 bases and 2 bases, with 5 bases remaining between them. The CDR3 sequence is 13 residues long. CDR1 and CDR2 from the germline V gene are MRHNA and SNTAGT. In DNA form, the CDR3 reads TGTGCCAGCAGTGACGGGCCCACAGATACGCAGTATTTT. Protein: CASSDGPTDTQYF.

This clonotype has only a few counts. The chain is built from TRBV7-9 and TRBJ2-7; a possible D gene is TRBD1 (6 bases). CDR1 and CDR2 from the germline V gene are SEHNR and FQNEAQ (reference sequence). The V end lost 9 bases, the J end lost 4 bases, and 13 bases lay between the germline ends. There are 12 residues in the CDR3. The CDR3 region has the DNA TGTGCCAGACCGACAGGACGGTACGAGCAGTACTTC. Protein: CARPTGRYEQYF.

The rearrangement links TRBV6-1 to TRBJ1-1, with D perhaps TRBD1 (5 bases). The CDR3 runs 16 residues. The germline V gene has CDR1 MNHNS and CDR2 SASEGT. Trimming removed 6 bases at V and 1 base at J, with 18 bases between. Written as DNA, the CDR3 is TGTGCCAGCAGCGAGGGGCGACCTACCCCGAACACTGAAGCTTTCTTT. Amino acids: CASSEGRPTPNTEAFF.

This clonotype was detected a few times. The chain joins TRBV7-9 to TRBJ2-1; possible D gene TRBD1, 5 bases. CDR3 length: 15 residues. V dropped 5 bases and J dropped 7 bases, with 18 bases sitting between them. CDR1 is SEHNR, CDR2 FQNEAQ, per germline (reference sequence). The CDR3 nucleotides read TGTGCCAGCAGCCCGACTGGCAGGGAAGGGAATGAGCAGTTCTTC. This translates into CASSPTGREGNEQFF.

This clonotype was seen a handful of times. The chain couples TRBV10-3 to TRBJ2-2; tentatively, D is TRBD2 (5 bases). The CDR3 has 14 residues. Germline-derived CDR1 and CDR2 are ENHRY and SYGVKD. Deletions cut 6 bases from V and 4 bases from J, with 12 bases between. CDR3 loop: CAIRTGSGTGELFF. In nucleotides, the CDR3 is TGTGCCATCAGGACGGGGTCGGGCACCGGGGAGCTGTTTTTT.

The CDR3 DNA follows: TGCGCCAGCAACCCGAGACAGGGGGATGGCTACACCTTC. Translation gives CASNPRQGDGYTF. This rearrangement joins TRBV4-3 to TRBJ1-2, with 9 bases matching TRBD1. Germline V lookup: CDR1 LGHNA, CDR2 YSLEER. Losses at the gene ends were 7 bases for V and 6 bases for J; bases not matched to a gene: 6. CDR3 length: 13 amino acids.

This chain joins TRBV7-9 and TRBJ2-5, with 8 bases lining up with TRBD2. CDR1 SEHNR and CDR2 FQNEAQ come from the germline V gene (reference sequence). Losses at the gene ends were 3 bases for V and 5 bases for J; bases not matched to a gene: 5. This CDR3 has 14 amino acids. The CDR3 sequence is CASSFAGGYETQYF. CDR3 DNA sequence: TGTGCCAGCAGCTTTGCGGGGGGTTATGAGACCCAGTACTTC.

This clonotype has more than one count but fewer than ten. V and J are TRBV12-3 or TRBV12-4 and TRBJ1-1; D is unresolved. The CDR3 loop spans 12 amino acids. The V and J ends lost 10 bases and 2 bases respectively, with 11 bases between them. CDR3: CANTQHNTEAFF. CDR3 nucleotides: TGTGCCAACACCCAACATAACACTGAAGCTTTCTTT.

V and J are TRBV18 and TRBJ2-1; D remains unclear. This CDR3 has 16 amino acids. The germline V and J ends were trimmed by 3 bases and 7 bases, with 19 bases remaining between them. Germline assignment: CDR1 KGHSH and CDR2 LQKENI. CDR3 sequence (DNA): TGTGCCAGCTCACCTCTACGTACCAGTCGATTTAATGAGCAGTTCTTC. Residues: CASSPLRTSRFNEQFF.

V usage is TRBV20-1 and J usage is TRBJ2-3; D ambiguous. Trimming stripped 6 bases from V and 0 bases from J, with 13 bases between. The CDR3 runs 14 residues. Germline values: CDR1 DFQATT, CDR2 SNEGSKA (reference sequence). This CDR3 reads CSATDVSSTDTQYF. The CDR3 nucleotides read TGCAGTGCCACGGACGTGTCTAGCACAGATACGCAGTATTTT.

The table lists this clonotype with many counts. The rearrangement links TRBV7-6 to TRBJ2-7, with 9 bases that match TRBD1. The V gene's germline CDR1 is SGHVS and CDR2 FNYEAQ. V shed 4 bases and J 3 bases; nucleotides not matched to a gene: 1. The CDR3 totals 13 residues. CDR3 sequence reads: CASSSTGGYEQYF. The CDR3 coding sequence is TGTGCCAGCAGCTCGACAGGGGGCTACGAGCAGTACTTC. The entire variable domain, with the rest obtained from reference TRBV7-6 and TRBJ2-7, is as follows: GAGVSQSPRYKVTKRGQDVALRCDPISGHVSLYWYRQALGQGPEFLTYFNYEAQQDKSGLPNDRFSAERPEGSISTLTIQRTEQRDSAMYRCASSSTGGYEQYFGPGTRLTVT.

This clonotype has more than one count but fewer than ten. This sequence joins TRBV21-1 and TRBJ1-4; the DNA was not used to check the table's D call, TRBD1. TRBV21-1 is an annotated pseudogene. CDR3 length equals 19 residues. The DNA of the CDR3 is TGTGCCAGCAGCCCCCCGGGACAGGGTGGCAAGTGGGCTAATGAAAAACTGTTTTTT. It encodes CASSPPGQGGKWANEKLFF.

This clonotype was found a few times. The CDR3 region is CSATQGFKSGEQFF. The CDR3 DNA follows: TGCAGTGCTACCCAGGGATTCAAGTCCGGTGAGCAGTTCTTC. The rearrangement uses TRBV20-1 and TRBJ2-1, with TRBD1 as a possible D gene (5 bases). The V end lost 4 bases, the J end lost 9 bases, and 19 bases lay between the germline ends. The CDR3 consists of 14 residues. The germline V gene encodes CDR1 DFQATT and CDR2 SNEGSKA (reference sequence).

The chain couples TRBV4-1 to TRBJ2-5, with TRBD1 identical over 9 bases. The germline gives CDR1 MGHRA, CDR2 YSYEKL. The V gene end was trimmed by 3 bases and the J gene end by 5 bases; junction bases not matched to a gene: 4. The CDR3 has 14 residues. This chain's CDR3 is CASSQDDRGETQYF. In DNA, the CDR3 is TGCGCCAGCAGCCAGGATGACAGGGGGGAGACCCAGTACTTC.

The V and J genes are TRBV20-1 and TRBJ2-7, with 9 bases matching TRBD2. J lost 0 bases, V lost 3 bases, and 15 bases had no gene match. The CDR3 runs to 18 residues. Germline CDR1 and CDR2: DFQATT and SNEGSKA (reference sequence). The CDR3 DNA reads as TGCAGTGCTAGGGGCGGAACCGCTAGCGGGGTGCTCTCCTACGAGCAGTACTTC. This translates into CSARGGTASGVLSYEQYF.

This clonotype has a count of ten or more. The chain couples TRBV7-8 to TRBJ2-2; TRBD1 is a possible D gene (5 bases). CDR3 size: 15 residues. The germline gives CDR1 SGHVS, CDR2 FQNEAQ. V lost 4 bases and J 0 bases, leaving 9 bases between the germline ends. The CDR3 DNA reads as TGTGCCAGCAGCTCCAGGGCGTCGAACACCGGGGAGCTGTTTTTT. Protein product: CASSSRASNTGELFF.

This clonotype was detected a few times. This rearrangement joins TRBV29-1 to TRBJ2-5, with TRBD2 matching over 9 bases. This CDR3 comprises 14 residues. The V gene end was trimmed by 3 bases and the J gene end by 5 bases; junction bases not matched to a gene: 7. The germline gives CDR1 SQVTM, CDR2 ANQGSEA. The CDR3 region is CSVELRGGLETQYF. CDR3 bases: TGCAGCGTTGAGCTGCGGGGGGGCCTGGAGACCCAGTACTTC.

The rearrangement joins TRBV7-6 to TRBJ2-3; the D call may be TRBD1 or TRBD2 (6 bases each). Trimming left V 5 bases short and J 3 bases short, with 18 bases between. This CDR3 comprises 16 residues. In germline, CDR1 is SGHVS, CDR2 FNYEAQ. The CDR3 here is CASSDFGRGLTDTQYF. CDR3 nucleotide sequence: TGTGCCAGCAGCGACTTTGGACGGGGGCTTACAGATACGCAGTATTTT.

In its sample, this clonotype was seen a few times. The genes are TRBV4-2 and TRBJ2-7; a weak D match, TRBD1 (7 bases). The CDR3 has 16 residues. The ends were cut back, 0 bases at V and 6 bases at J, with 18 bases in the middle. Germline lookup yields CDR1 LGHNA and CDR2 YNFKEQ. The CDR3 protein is CASSQDLGRGASEQYF. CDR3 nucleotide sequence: TGTGCCAGCAGCCAAGATCTCGGCAGGGGGGCTAGCGAGCAGTACTTC.

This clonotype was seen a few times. Here the CDR3 reads CSARRSGGPGNEQFF. The CDR3 nucleotides read TGCAGTGCTAGAAGGAGCGGGGGGCCGGGTAATGAGCAGTTCTTC. The chain uses TRBV20-1 and TRBJ2-1; 9 bases match TRBD2. V shed 2 bases and J 7 bases; nucleotides not matched to a gene: 9. CDR1 is DFQATT and CDR2 is SNEGSKA in the germline V gene (reference sequence). The CDR3 has 15 residues.

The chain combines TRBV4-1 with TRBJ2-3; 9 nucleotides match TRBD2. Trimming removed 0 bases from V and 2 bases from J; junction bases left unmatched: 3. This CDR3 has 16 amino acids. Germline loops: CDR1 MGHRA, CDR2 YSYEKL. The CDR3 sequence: CASSQEGLAFTDTQYF. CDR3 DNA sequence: TGCGCCAGCAGCCAAGAAGGACTAGCGTTCACAGATACGCAGTATTTT.

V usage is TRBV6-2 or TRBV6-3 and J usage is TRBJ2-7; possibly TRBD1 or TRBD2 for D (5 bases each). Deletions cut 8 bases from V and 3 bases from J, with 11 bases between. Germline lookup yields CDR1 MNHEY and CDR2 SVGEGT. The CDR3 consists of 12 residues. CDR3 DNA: TGTGCCAGCGGTGGGACGGTCTACGAGCAGTACTTC. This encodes CASGGTVYEQYF.

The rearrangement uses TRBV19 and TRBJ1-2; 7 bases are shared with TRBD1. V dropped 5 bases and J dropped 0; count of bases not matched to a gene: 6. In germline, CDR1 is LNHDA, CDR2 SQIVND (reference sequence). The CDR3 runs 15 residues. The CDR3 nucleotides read TGTGCCAGTAGTTTAACCGGGACAGCTAACTATGGCTACACCTTC. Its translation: CASSLTGTANYGYTF.

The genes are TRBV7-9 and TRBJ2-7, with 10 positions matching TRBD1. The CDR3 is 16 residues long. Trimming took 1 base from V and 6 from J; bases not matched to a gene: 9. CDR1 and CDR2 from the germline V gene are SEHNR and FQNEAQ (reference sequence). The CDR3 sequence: CASSLGRGTGECEQYF. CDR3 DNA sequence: TGTGCCAGCAGCTTAGGAAGGGGGACAGGGGAATGCGAGCAGTACTTC.

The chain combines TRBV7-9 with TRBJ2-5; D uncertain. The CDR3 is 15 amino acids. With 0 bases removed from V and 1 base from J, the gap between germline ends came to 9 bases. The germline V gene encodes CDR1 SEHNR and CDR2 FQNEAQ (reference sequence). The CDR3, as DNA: TGTGCCAGCAGCTTAGCGTCGCACTCCCAAGAGACCCAGTACTTC. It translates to CASSLASHSQETQYF.

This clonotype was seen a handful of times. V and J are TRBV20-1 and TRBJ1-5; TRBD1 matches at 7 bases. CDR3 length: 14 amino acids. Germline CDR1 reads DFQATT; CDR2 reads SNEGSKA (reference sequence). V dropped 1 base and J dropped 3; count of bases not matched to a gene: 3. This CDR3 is CSARADRDNQPQHF. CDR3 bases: TGCAGTGCTAGAGCTGACAGGGACAATCAGCCCCAGCATTTT.

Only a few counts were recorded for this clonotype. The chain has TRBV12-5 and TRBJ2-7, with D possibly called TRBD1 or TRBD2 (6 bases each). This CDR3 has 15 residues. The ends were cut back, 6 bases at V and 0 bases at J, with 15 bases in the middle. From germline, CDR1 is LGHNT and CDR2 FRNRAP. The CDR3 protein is CASGRSGGLSYEQYF. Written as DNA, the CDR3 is TGTGCTAGTGGCCGGTCCGGGGGCCTCTCCTACGAGCAGTACTTC.